This passage covers 9 T cell receptor beta chains from one sample sequenced in a study of T cell responses to AZD1222 COVID-19 vaccine. Here immunoSEQ multiplex PCR was the method, and the copy in TCRdb shows in-frame clones only, minus some. The data show roughly 150,000 clones, 88% seen once. The material was peripheral blood, obtained after recovery from COVID-19. These TCRs come from an adult who had recovered from COVID-19.

The J gene is TRBJ1-5, the V gene TRBV7-2; D is unclear. Germline V gene data show CDR1 as SGHTA and CDR2 as FQGNSA. V was trimmed by 5 bases and J by 5 bases, leaving 16 bases between them. This CDR3 comprises 15 residues. The chain's CDR3 is CASSRLIQWDQPQHF. Written as DNA, the CDR3 is TGTGCCAGCAGCCGCCTTATTCAGTGGGATCAGCCCCAGCATTTT. Full variable domain (outside the CDR3, taken from reference TRBV7-2 and TRBJ1-5): GAGVSQSPSNKVTEKGKDVELRCDPISGHTALYWYRQSLGQGLEFLIYFQGNSAPDKSGLPSDRFSAERTGGSVSTLTIQRTQQEDSAVYLCASSRLIQWDQPQHFGDGTRLSIL.

The rearrangement joins TRBV29-1 to TRBJ2-1, with TRBD2 as a possible D gene (5 bases). The germline V gene has CDR1 SQVTM and CDR2 ANQGSEA. The CDR3 extends over 13 amino acids. Trimming shortened V by 2 bases and J by 8 bases, and 13 bases separated the two germline ends. CDR3 region: CSVEPDYTYEQFF. Written as DNA, the CDR3 is TGCAGCGTTGAACCAGACTACACCTATGAGCAGTTCTTC.

This clone was detected only once. This chain links TRBV5-4 with TRBJ1-2; 7 bases agree with TRBD1. CDR1 and CDR2 (germline): SGHNT, YYREEE (reference sequence). The ends lost 2 bases at V and 6 bases at J; junction bases unmatched: 7. This CDR3 contains 14 residues. CDR3 nucleotide sequence: TGTGCCAGCAGCTTCGGCGCAGGGGGGAATGGCTACACCTTC. Residues: CASSFGAGGNGYTF.

CDR3 sequence (DNA): TGCGCCAGCAGCTTGTGGGTCGTCAGGGATAATTCACCCCTCCACTTT. It specifies CASSLWVVRDNSPLHF. The V call is TRBV5-1, the J call TRBJ1-6; maybe TRBD1 (5 bases). V was pared by 1 base and J by 5 bases, with 13 bases between. From germline, CDR1 is SGHRS and CDR2 YFSETQ. The CDR3 extends over 16 amino acids.

Here the CDR3 reads CASSLWFEAFF. The CDR3 DNA reads as TGTGCCAGCAGTTTGTGGTTTGAAGCTTTCTTT. This chain uses TRBV28 with TRBJ1-1; D remains ambiguous. The CDR3 spans 11 residues. The germline V gene encodes CDR1 MDHEN and CDR2 SYDVKM. V lost 3 bases and J lost 7, with 6 bases in between.

This clone was recorded a few times. CDR3 in DNA: TGTGCCAGCAGCTTGGATCGAGGGAGAGGGAGTGAGCAGTTCTTC. Protein: CASSLDRGRGSEQFF. The J gene is TRBJ2-1, the V gene TRBV5-4; possibly TRBD2 for D (5 bases). This CDR3 has 15 residues. Germline V CDR1 and CDR2: SGHNT, YYREEE (reference sequence). V was clipped by 0 bases and J by 9 bases, with 16 bases between them.

This clone was seen once. J is TRBJ2-3 and V is TRBV5-1; D might be TRBD2 (5 bases). The CDR3 is 13 amino acids. V was trimmed by 6 bases and J by 3 bases, leaving 11 bases between them. Germline lookup yields CDR1 SGHRS and CDR2 YFSETQ. CDR3 loop: CASTRAVTDTQYF. DNA for the CDR3: TGCGCCAGCACGAGGGCGGTGACAGATACGCAGTATTTT.

The chain has TRBV3-1 (or the pseudogene TRBV3-2) and TRBJ2-1, with 7 bases lining up with TRBD2. There are 15 residues in the CDR3. Germline V CDR1 and CDR2: LGHDT, YNNKEL (reference sequence). The V segment lost 1 base and the J segment 4 bases; nucleotides outside the gene matches: 4. CDR3 bases: TGTGCCAGCAGCCAAGGGGGGGGGTTTTACAATGAGCAGTTCTTC. This encodes CASSQGGGFYNEQFF.

The chain joins TRBV19 to TRBJ1-1, with D possibly TRBD1 on 5 matching bases. V lost 5 bases and J 6 bases, leaving 16 bases between the germline ends. The CDR3 is 14 residues long. The germline V gene has CDR1 LNHDA and CDR2 SQIVND (reference sequence). In DNA, the CDR3 is TGTGCCAGTAGTTTACAGGCGGGTGACGCTGAAGCTTTCTTT. Its translation is CASSLQAGDAEAFF.